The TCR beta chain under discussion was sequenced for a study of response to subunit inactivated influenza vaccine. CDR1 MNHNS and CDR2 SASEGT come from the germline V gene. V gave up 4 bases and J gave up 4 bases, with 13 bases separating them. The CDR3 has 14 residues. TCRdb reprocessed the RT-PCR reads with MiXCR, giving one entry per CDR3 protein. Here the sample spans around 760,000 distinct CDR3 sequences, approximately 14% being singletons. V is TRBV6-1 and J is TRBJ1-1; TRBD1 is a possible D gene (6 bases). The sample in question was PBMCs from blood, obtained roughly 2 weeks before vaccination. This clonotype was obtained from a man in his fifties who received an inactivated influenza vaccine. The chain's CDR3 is CASSAGALGTEAFF. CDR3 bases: TGTGCCAGCAGTGCAGGGGCCTTAGGCACTGAAGCTTTCTTT.